This T cell receptor beta chain was found in a study of Graves' ophthalmopathy and Graves' hyperthyroidism. Study-level findings and limits: Ophthalmopathy progression cases were predicted by the model with about 70% sensitivity and approximately 76% specificity.

Hyperthyroidism cases were recent diagnoses of under 2 months' duration in people aged 18 to 65. Diagnosis was based on clinical symptoms, serum thyroxine, TRAb, thyroid ultrasound and orbital computed tomography. Points on this clonotype: Its antigen remains unknown.

RNA transcripts were the template, and TCR beta CDR3 regions were amplified from them. RT-PCR in the first round used HTBI primers; a second-round multiplex PCR followed. TCRdb reanalysed the multiplex PCR reads using MiXCR and keeps one entry per CDR3 protein. The sample consists of around 1,200,000 distinct CDR3 sequences, about 35% of them appearing once. The V gene's germline CDR1 is SEHNR and CDR2 FQNEAQ (reference sequence). V lost 6 bases, J lost 8 bases, and 10 bases lay in between. The CDR3 length is 11 residues. The sample taken for sequencing was peripheral blood or thyroid tissue (not recorded which). The chain couples TRBV7-9 to TRBJ1-2; the D is unclear. The TCR originated in an adult man with Graves' hyperthyroidism. In DNA, the CDR3 is TGTGCCAGCAGTTGGGTGGGCGGCTACACCTTC. This encodes CASSWVGGYTF. Full variable domain (missing parts from reference TRBV7-9 and TRBJ1-2): DTGVSQNPRHKITKRGQNVTFRCDPISEHNRLYWYRQTLGQGPEFLTYFQNEAQLEKSRLLSDRFSAERPKGSFSTLEIQRTEQGDSAMYLCASSWVGGYTFGSGTRLTVV.